This T cell receptor beta chain originates from a study of response to subunit inactivated influenza vaccine. TCRdb itself ran the RT-PCR reads through MiXCR, one entry per CDR3 protein. The top ten hold about 1.9% of the sample, which has some 500,000 distinct CDR3 sequences, 25% seen once. Overall study findings and caveats: Few new T cells, the authors suggested, are recruited by each seasonal influenza vaccination.

Notes on this clonotype: What it recognizes is unknown.

The CDR3 is made up of 17 amino acids. Germline CDR1 is SGHRS and CDR2 is YFSETQ. Losses at the gene ends were 0 bases for V and 5 bases for J; bases not matched to a gene: 10. The clonotype was recovered from a man in his forties or fifties who received an inactivated influenza vaccine. The source was CD4+ T cells sorted from PBMCs, collected about 5 days after vaccination. This sequence joins TRBV5-1 and TRBJ2-2, with 7 positions matching TRBD2. In DNA form, the CDR3 reads TGCGCCAGCAGCTTGGCTTTCGGGAGGCGGGAAACCGGGGAGCTGTTTTTT. As protein: CASSLAFGRRETGELFF.